This passage covers 13 T cell receptor beta chains from one sample sequenced in a study of shared clonotypes between healthy human individuals. Profiling relied on immunoSEQ multiplex PCR, and the TCRdb table lists in-frame clones only, not all of them. The sample contains about 2.4 million clones, more than 85% of which appear only once. Sequencing was done on a sample of naive CD4+ T cells from PBMCs. The subset here: CD45RA+ positively selected. All receptors derive from a man between 18 and 29 years old in good health. Some clones in this sample may be carry-over from other donors' samples.

CDR3: CAISESQQGNQPQHF. The CDR3 DNA reads as TGTGCCATCAGTGAGTCCCAACAGGGGAATCAGCCCCAGCATTTT. The chain is built from TRBV10-3 and TRBJ1-5; 7 nucleotides agree with TRBD1. CDR1 and CDR2 (germline): ENHRY, SYGVKD. The CDR3 spans 15 residues. Trimming at V came to 0 bases and at J to 4 bases, leaving 3 bases not matched to a gene.

The chain employs TRBV28 and TRBJ2-3; 10 bases line up with TRBD2. Trimming took 5 bases from V and 5 from J; bases not matched to a gene: 1. The length of the CDR3 is 13 residues. Germline CDR1 MDHEN, CDR2 SYDVKM. CDR3 sequence reads: CASSPSGRDTQYF. DNA for the CDR3: TGTGCCAGCAGTCCTAGCGGGAGAGATACGCAGTATTTT.

This chain joins TRBV10-3 and TRBJ2-5, with 7 bases lining up with TRBD2. The germline gives CDR1 ENHRY, CDR2 SYGVKD. The CDR3 spans 15 residues. J gave up 3 bases and V 0 bases, and 4 bases lay outside the gene matches. The CDR3 loop is CAISESGLIEETQYF. The CDR3, as DNA: TGTGCCATCAGTGAGTCGGGACTAATAGAAGAGACCCAGTACTTC.

V usage is TRBV5-6 and J usage is TRBJ2-2; 9 bases line up with TRBD1. Germline loops: CDR1 SGHDT, CDR2 YYEEEE. The CDR3 has 18 amino acids. The V gene end was trimmed by 0 bases and the J gene end by 1 base; junction bases not matched to a gene: 7. CDR3 nucleotide sequence: TGTGCCAGCAGCTTGGTGGGCCACAGGGGGCGGAACACCGGGGAGCTGTTTTTT. It encodes CASSLVGHRGRNTGELFF.

V gene TRBV11-2 combines with J gene TRBJ2-7, with D unclear. The germline gives CDR1 SGHAT, CDR2 FQNNGV. The ends were cut back, 0 bases at V and 4 bases at J, with 19 bases in the middle. The CDR3 runs to 17 residues. The CDR3 DNA sequence: TGTGCCAGCAGCTTAGATCCGGCTTGGGCGAGTCAATACGAGCAGTACTTC. As protein: CASSLDPAWASQYEQYF.

The chain links TRBV14 to TRBJ1-1; D might be TRBD1 (5 bases). The V end was cut by 4 bases, the J end by 7 bases, with 10 bases between. In germline, CDR1 is SGHDN, CDR2 FVKESK. The CDR3 consists of 12 residues. For the CDR3, the DNA is TGTGCCAGCAGCCTGGGACCCCTTGAAGCTTTCTTT. Translated, it gives CASSLGPLEAFF. Full variable domain (remainder filled in from reference TRBV14 and TRBJ1-1): EAGVTQFPSHSVIEKGQTVTLRCDPISGHDNLYWYRRVMGKEIKFLLHFVKESKQDESGMPNNRFLAERTGGTYSTLKVQPAELEDSGVYFCASSLGPLEAFFGQGTRLTVV.

This clone has only one observation. The chain links TRBV18 to TRBJ2-1; tentative D call: TRBD1 (6 bases). Germline V gene data show CDR1 as KGHSH and CDR2 as LQKENI. V was pared by 4 bases and J by 8 bases, with 15 bases between. The CDR3 is made up of 14 amino acids. Here the CDR3 reads CASSRGLGADEQFF. The CDR3 bases are TGTGCCAGCTCACGCGGACTGGGGGCGGATGAGCAGTTCTTC.

This chain uses TRBV5-1 with TRBJ1-1; 8 bases map to TRBD1. The germline CDR1 and CDR2 sequences are SGHRS and YFSETQ. V dropped 0 bases and J dropped 5; count of bases not matched to a gene: 3. This CDR3 comprises 14 residues. The CDR3 DNA sequence: TGCGCCAGCAGCTTGGTTCAGGGGGCAACTGAAGCTTTCTTT. Translation: CASSLVQGATEAFF.

The chain carries TRBV27 and TRBJ2-3; D is unresolved. The CDR3 has 15 amino acids. The germline V gene encodes CDR1 MNHEY and CDR2 SMNVEV (reference sequence). Between the trimmed V and J ends, which lost 6 bases and 4 bases, there was a span of 17 bases. The CDR3 is CASSPRRSVADTQYF. The DNA of the CDR3 is TGTGCCAGCAGCCCCCGGCGAAGTGTAGCAGATACGCAGTATTTT.

The chain is built from TRBV7-8 and TRBJ2-5; D not certain. The CDR3 consists of 14 residues. Per the germline V gene, CDR1 is SGHVS and CDR2 is FQNEAQ. Deletions cut 0 bases from V and 4 bases from J, with 9 bases between. CDR3 sequence: CASSLAARAETQYF. The CDR3 DNA reads as TGTGCCAGCAGCTTAGCTGCTAGAGCAGAGACCCAGTACTTC.

The gene calls are TRBV9 and TRBJ1-2; unclear D gene. The germline gives CDR1 SGDLS, CDR2 YYNGEE. Between the trimmed V and J ends, which lost 0 bases and 4 bases, there was a span of 13 bases. There are 15 residues in the CDR3. This CDR3 is CASSVAGTEGYGYTF. The CDR3 DNA follows: TGTGCCAGCAGCGTAGCGGGCACAGAGGGCTATGGCTACACCTTC.

The count of this clone is one. The rearrangement links TRBV19 to TRBJ1-4; D not certain. V lost 2 bases to trimming and J lost 4 bases, with 8 bases between them. The germline V gene has CDR1 LNHDA and CDR2 SQIVND (reference sequence). The CDR3 is made up of 14 amino acids. The CDR3, as DNA: TGTGCCAGTAGTATACCGCGCCTTAATGAAAAACTGTTTTTT. Encoded protein: CASSIPRLNEKLFF.

The chain recombines TRBV7-3 with TRBJ1-5; possibly TRBD1 for D (5 bases). CDR3 size: 15 residues. The V end lost 5 bases, the J end lost 4 bases, and 15 bases lay between the germline ends. Looked up from germline, CDR1 is SGHTA and CDR2 is FQGTGA. CDR3 loop: CASSPTGGRNQPQHF. The CDR3, as DNA: TGTGCCAGCAGCCCCACGGGGGGTAGGAATCAGCCCCAGCATTTT.